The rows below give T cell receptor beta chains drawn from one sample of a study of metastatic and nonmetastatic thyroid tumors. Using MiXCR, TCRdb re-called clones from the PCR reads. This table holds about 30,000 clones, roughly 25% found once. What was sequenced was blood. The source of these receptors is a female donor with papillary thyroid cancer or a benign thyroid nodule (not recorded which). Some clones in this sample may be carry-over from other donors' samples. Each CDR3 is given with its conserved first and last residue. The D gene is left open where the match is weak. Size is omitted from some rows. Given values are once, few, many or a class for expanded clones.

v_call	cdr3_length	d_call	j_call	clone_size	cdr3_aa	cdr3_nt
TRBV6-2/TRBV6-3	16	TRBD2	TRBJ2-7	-	CASRTYGLAGAYEQYF	TGTGCCAGCAGAACCTACGGACTAGCGGGAGCCTACGAGCAGTACTTC
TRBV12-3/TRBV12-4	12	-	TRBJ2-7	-	CASRPDSYEQYF	TGTGCCAGCAGACCGGACAGCTACGAGCAGTACTTC
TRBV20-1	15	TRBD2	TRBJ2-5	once	CSARDLGLASETQYF	TGCAGTGCTAGAGATCTAGGACTAGCCTCGGAGACCCAGTACTTC
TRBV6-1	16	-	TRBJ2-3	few	CASSKMAPGAPDTRYF	TGTGCCAGCAGCAAAATGGCACCGGGGGCTCCAGATACGCGGTATTTT
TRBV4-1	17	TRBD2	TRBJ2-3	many	CASSQDEAGGRTDTQYF	TGCGCCAGCAGCCAAGATGAAGCGGGAGGGAGGACAGATACGCAGTATTTT
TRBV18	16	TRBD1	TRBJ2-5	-	CASSLTGTGGRETQYF	TGTGCCAGCTCACTTACCGGGACAGGGGGCCGGGAGACCCAGTACTTC
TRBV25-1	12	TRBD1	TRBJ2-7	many	CASRQGIGEQYF	TGTGCCAGCCGACAGGGGATCGGCGAGCAGTACTTC
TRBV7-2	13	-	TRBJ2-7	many	CASSLTEAYEQYF	TGTGCCAGCAGCTTAACAGAAGCCTACGAGCAGTACTTC
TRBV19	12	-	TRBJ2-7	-	CASSTSSYEQYF	TGTGCCAGTAGTACCAGTTCCTACGAGCAGTACTTC
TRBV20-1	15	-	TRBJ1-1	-	CSARRVQGMNTEAFF	TGCAGTGCTAGGCGGGTACAGGGTATGAACACTGAAGCTTTCTTT
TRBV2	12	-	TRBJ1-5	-	CASRQTAEPQHF	TGTGCCAGCAGACAGACAGCGGAGCCCCAGCATTTT
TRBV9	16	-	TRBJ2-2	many	CASSVGRKPNTGELFF	TGTGCCAGCAGCGTGGGGCGGAAACCGAACACCGGGGAGCTGTTTTTT
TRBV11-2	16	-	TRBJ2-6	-	CASSLGGVFGANVLTF	TGTGCCAGCAGCTTAGGGGGGGTATTTGGGGCCAACGTCCTGACTTTC